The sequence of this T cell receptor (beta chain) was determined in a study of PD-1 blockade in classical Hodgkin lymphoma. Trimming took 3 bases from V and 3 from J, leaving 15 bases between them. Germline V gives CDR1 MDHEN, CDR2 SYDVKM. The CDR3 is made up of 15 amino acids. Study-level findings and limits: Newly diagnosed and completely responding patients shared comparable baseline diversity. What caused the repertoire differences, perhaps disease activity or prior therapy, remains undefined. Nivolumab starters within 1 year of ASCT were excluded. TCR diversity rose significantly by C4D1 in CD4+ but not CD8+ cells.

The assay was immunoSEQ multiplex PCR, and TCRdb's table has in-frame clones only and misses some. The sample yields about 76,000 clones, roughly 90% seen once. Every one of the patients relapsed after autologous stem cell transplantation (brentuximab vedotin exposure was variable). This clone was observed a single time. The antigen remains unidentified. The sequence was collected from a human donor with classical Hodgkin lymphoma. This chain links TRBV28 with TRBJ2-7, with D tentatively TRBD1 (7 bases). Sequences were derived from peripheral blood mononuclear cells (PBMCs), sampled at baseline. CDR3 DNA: TGTGCCAGCAGTTTGGAGGGACAGAAGAGCTACGAGCAGTACTTC. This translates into CASSLEGQKSYEQYF.